This T cell receptor beta chain was retrieved from a study of cytomegalovirus exposure and HLA in healthy donors. Study-level points and caveats: Through in vitro validation, three CMV-associated chains were shown to be specific for CMV antigens. In a later analysis, a missense DCLRE1C variant was linked to TCR beta V- and J-gene trimming. What was likely a sequencing artifact was a cluster of highly shared sequence variants.

PCR used 60 Vbeta primers and 13 Jbeta primers. Here immunoSEQ multiplex PCR was the method, and the copy in TCRdb shows in-frame clones only, minus some. The table lists approximately 190,000 clones, roughly 87% of them singletons, with 0.9% to 1.2% in the top ten. Details on this clone: The antigen is not known.

The CDR3 has 16 amino acids. V gave up 6 bases and J gave up 2 bases; unmatched junction bases: 11. Germline V gives CDR1 MDHEN, CDR2 SYDVKM. The source of this sequence is a boy aged 2 to 10 in good health and CMV-seronegative. The sample taken for sequencing was PBMCs. The chain carries TRBV28 and TRBJ2-3; 7 bases line up with TRBD1. The CDR3 nucleotides read TGTGCCAGCAGCTCGTTGGGACAGCAAGTCACAGATACGCAGTATTTT. As protein: CASSSLGQQVTDTQYF.